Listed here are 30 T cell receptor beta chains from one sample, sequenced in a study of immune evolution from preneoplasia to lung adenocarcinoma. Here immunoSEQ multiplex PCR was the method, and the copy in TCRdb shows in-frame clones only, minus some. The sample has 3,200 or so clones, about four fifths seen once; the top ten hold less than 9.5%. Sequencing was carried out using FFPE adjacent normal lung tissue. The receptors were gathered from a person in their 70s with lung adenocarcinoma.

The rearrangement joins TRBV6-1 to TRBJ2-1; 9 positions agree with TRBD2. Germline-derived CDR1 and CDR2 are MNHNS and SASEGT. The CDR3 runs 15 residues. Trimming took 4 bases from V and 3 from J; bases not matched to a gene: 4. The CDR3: CASSVAGVYYNEQFF. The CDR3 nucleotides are TGTGCCAGCAGTGTAGCGGGGGTATACTACAATGAGCAGTTCTTC.

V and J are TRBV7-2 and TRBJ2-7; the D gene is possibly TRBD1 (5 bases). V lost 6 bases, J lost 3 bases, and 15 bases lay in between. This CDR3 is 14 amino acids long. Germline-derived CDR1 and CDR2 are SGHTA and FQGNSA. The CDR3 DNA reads TGTGCCAGCAGTCCTTTTAGACAGCACTACGAGCAGTACTTC. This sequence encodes CASSPFRQHYEQYF. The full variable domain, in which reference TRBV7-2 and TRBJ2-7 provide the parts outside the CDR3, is GAGVSQSPSNKVTEKGKDVELRCDPISGHTALYWYRQSLGQGLEFLIYFQGNSAPDKSGLPSDRFSAERTGGSVSTLTIQRTQQEDSAVYLCASSPFRQHYEQYFGPGTRLTVT.

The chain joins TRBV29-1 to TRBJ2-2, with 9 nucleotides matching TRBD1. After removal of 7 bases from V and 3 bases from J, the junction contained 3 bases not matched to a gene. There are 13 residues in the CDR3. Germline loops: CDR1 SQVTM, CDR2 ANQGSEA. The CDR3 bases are TGCAGCGCTGGGGACAGGGACACCGGGGAGCTGTTTTTT. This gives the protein CSAGDRDTGELFF.

Here the CDR3 reads CASSLQGFGYTF. The CDR3 DNA is TGTGCCAGCAGTTTACAAGGGTTCGGCTACACCTTC. The chain couples TRBV28 to TRBJ1-2; D uncertain. Germline CDR1 and CDR2: MDHEN and SYDVKM. The CDR3 runs 12 residues. V lost 2 bases to trimming and J lost 8 bases, with 9 bases between them.

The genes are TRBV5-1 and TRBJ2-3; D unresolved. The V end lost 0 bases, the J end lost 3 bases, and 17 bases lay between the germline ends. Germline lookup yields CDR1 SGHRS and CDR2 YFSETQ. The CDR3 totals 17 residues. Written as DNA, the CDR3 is TGCGCCAGCAGCTTGGATGGCAGATTATTGGGAACAGATACGCAGTATTTT. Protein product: CASSLDGRLLGTDTQYF.

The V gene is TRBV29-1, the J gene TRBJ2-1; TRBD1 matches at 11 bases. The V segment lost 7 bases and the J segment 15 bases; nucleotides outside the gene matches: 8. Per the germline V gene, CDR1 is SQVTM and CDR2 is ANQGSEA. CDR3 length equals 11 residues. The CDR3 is CSARTGQGAFF. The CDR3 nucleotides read TGCAGCGCAAGAACAGGACAGGGGGCGTTCTTC.

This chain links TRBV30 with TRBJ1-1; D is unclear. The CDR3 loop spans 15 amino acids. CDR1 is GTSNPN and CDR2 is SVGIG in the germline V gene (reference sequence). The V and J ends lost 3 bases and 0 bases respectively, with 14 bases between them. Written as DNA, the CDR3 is TGTGCCTGGAGATGGTCGGGCAAGTTGAACACTGAAGCTTTCTTT. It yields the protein CAWRWSGKLNTEAFF.

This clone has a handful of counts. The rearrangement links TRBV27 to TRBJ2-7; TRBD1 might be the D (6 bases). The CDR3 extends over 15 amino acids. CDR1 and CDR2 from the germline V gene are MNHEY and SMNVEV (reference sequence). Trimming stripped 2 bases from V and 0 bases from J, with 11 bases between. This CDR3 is CASSLATGSSYEQYF. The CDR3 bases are TGTGCCAGCAGTTTAGCCACAGGGAGCTCCTACGAGCAGTACTTC.

CDR3 in amino acids: CASSLSGQGPGELFF. The CDR3 DNA reads TGCGCCAGCAGCTTGTCTGGACAGGGTCCCGGGGAGCTGTTTTTT. V is TRBV5-1 and J is TRBJ2-2; TRBD1 aligns across 8 bases. The CDR3 runs 15 residues. The V gene end was trimmed by 1 base and the J gene end by 6 bases; junction bases not matched to a gene: 5. The germline gives CDR1 SGHRS, CDR2 YFSETQ. The full variable domain, with the rest looked up from reference TRBV5-1 and TRBJ2-2, is KAGVTQTPRYLIKTRGQQVTLSCSPISGHRSVSWYQQTPGQGLQFLFEYFSETQRNKGNFPGRFSGRQFSNSRSEMNVSTLELGDSALYLCASSLSGQGPGELFFGEGSRLTVL.

This chain's CDR3 is CAGSQGNNEQFF. CDR3 sequence (DNA): TGTGCCGGCTCTCAGGGTAACAATGAGCAGTTCTTC. The chain links TRBV6-5 to TRBJ2-1; D perhaps matches TRBD1 (5 bases). The CDR3 runs to 12 residues. Germline V gives CDR1 MNHEY, CDR2 SVGAGI. The V gene lost 11 bases and the J gene lost 5 bases, with 13 bases spanning the gap.

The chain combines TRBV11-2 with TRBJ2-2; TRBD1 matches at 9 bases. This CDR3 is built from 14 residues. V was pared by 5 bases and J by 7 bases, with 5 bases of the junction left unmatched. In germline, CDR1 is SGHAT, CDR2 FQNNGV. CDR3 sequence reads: CASSTQGASGELFF. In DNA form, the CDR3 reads TGTGCCAGCAGCACACAGGGGGCAAGCGGGGAGCTGTTTTTT.

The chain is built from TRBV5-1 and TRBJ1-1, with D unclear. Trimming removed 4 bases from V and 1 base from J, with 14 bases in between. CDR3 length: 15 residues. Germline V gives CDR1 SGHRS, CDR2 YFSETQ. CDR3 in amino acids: CASSPTILSNTEAFF. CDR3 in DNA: TGCGCCAGCAGCCCGACGATCCTTTCGAACACTGAAGCTTTCTTT.

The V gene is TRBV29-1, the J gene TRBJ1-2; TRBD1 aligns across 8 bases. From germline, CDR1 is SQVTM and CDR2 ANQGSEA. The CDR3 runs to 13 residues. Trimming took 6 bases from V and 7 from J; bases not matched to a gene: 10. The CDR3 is CSVTESGGSGYTF. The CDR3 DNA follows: TGCAGCGTGACGGAATCAGGGGGCTCTGGCTACACCTTC.

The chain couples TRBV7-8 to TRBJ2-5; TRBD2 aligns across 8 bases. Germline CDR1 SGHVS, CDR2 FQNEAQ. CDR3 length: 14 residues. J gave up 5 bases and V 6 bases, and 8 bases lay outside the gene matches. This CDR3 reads CASSSGGAGETQYF. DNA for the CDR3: TGTGCCAGCAGTTCCGGGGGGGCAGGGGAGACCCAGTACTTC.

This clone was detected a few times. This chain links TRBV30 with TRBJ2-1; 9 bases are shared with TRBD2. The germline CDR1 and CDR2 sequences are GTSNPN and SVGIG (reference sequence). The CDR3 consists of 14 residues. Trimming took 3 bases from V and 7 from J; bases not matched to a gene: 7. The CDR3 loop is CAWRGASGANEQFF. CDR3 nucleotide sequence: TGTGCCTGGAGGGGCGCTAGCGGGGCAAATGAGCAGTTCTTC.

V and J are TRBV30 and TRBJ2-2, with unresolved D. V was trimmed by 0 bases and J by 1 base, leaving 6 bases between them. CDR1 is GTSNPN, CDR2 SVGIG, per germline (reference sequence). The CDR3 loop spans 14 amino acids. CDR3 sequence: CAWSVPVNTGELFF. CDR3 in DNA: TGTGCCTGGAGTGTACCTGTGAACACCGGGGAGCTGTTTTTT.

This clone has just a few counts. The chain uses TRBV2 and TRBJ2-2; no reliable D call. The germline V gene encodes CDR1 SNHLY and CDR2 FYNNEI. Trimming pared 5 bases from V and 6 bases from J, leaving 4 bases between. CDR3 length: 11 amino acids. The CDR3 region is CASSPPGELFF. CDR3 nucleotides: TGTGCCAGCAGTCCACCCGGGGAGCTGTTTTTT.

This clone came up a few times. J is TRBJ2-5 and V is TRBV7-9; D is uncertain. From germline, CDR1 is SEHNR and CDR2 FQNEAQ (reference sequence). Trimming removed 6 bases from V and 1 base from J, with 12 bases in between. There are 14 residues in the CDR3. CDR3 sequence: CASRSPAFQETQYF. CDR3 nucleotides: TGTGCCAGCAGGTCACCAGCATTCCAAGAGACCCAGTACTTC. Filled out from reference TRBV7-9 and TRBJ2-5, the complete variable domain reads DTGVSQNPRHKITKRGQNVTFRCDPISEHNRLYWYRQTLGQGPEFLTYFQNEAQLEKSRLLSDRFSAERPKGSFSTLEIQRTEQGDSAMYLCASRSPAFQETQYFGPGTRLLVL.

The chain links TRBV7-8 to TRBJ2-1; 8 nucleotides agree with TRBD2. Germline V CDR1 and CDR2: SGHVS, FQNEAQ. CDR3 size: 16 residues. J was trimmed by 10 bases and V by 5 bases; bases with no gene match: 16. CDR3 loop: CASSHIRTSIGGEQFF. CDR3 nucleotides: TGTGCCAGCAGCCACATAAGGACTAGCATCGGCGGGGAGCAGTTCTTC.

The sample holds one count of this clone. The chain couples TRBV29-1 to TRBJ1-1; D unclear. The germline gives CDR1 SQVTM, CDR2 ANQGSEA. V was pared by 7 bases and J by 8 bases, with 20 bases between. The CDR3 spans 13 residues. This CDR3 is CSAIRGAGTEAFF. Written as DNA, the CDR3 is TGCAGCGCCATTCGTGGCGCGGGCACCGAAGCTTTCTTT.

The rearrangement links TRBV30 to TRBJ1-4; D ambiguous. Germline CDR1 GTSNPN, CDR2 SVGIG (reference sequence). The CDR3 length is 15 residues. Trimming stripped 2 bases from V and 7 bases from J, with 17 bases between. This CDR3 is CAWSPFEGRGEKLFF. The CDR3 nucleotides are TGTGCCTGGAGTCCCTTTGAAGGCCGGGGTGAAAAACTGTTTTTT.

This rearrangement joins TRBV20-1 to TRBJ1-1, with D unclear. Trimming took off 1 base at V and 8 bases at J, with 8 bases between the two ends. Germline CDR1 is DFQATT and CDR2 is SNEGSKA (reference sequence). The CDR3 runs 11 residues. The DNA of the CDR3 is TGCAGTGCTAGAGCGGGGATCGAAGCTTTCTTT. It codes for CSARAGIEAFF.

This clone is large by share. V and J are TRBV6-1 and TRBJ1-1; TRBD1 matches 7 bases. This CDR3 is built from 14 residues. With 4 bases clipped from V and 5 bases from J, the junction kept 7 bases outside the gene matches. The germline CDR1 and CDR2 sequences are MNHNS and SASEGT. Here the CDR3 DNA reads TGTGCCAGCAGTGCGACAGGGCGAGGAACTGAAGCTTTCTTT. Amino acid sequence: CASSATGRGTEAFF.

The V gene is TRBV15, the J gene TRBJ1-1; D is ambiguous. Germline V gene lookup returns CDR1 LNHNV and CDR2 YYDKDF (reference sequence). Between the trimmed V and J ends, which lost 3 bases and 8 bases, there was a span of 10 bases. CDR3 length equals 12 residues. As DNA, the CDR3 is TGTGCCACCAGCAGTGTAACCCGGGAAGCTTTCTTT. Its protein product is CATSSVTREAFF.

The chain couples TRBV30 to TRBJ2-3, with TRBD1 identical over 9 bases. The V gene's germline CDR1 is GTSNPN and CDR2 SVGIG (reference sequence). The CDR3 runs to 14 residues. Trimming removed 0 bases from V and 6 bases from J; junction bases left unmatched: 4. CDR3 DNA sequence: TGTGCCTGGAGTGTGGGACAGGGTAGGGATACGCAGTATTTT. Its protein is CAWSVGQGRDTQYF. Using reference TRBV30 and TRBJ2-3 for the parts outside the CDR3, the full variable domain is SQTIHQWPATLVQPVGSPLSLECTVEGTSNPNLYWYRQAAGRGLQLLFYSVGIGQISSEVPQNLSASRPQDRQFILSSKKLLLSDSGFYLCAWSVGQGRDTQYFGPGTRLTVL.

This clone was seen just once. In DNA, the CDR3 is TGTGCCAGCAGTTTCGTGGGAGCTGGAAACACCATATATTTT. Amino acid sequence: CASSFVGAGNTIYF. The V and J genes are TRBV6-5 and TRBJ1-3; D call uncertain. Trimming cost V 4 bases and J 2 bases, with 9 bases left between them. The CDR3 spans 14 residues. Germline lookup yields CDR1 MNHEY and CDR2 SVGAGI.

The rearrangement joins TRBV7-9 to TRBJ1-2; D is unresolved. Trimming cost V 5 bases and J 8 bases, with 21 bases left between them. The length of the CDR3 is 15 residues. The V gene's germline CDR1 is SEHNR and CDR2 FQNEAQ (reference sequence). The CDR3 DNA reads TGTGCCAGCAGCCTAGAGCCCCCCGGTTGGGCGGGCTACACCTTC. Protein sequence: CASSLEPPGWAGYTF. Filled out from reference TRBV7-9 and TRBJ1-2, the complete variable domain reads DTGVSQNPRHKITKRGQNVTFRCDPISEHNRLYWYRQTLGQGPEFLTYFQNEAQLEKSRLLSDRFSAERPKGSFSTLEIQRTEQGDSAMYLCASSLEPPGWAGYTFGSGTRLTVV.

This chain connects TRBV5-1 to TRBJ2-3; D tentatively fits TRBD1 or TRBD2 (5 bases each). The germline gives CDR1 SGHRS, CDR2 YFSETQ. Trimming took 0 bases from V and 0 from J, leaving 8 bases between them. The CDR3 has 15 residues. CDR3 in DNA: TGCGCCAGCAGCTTGGGGGACCCGAGCACAGATACGCAGTATTTT. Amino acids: CASSLGDPSTDTQYF. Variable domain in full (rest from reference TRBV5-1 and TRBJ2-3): KAGVTQTPRYLIKTRGQQVTLSCSPISGHRSVSWYQQTPGQGLQFLFEYFSETQRNKGNFPGRFSGRQFSNSRSEMNVSTLELGDSALYLCASSLGDPSTDTQYFGPGTRLTVL.

Here the CDR3 reads CASSLDSNEQFF. Written as DNA, the CDR3 is TGTGCCAGCAGCTTGGACAGTAATGAGCAGTTCTTC. The chain recombines TRBV11-1 with TRBJ2-1; possible D gene TRBD1, 6 bases. Trimming removed 3 bases at V and 7 bases at J, with 7 bases between. CDR1 and CDR2 (germline): SGHAT, FQDESV (reference sequence). CDR3 length: 12 amino acids.

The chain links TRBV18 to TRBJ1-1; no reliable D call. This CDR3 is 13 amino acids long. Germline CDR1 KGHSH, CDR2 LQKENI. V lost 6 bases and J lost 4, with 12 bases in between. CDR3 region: CASSMKDGTEAFF. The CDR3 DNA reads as TGTGCCAGCTCGATGAAAGACGGCACTGAAGCTTTCTTT.